The 21 T cell receptor beta chains presented below share a single source sample, sequenced in a study of STAT5B mutations in CD4+ large granular lymphocyte leukemia. Assay: immunoSEQ multiplex PCR; the TCRdb copy retains only in-frame clones and omits some. Among approximately 52,000 clones listed, roughly 70% were seen once. Material for sequencing was CD4+ T cells from blood buffy coats. These receptors originate from a human donor in good health.

The rearrangement uses TRBV28 and TRBJ2-3, with no clear D. CDR1 MDHEN and CDR2 SYDVKM come from the germline V gene. This CDR3 spans 14 amino acids. V was shortened by 4 bases and J by 8 bases, with 16 bases between the two germline ends. The CDR3 DNA reads as TGTGCCAGCAGTTCCCCCCATCACCCCTTTACGCAGTATTTT. Protein: CASSSPHHPFTQYF.

The J gene is TRBJ1-6, the V gene TRBV29-1, with D possibly being TRBD1 (5 bases). Germline CDR1 SQVTM, CDR2 ANQGSEA. V lost 7 bases and J lost 7, with 14 bases in between. CDR3 length: 13 amino acids. CDR3 nucleotide sequence: TGCAGCGCCCGCGCAGGGTCAAATTCACCCCTCCACTTT. Protein: CSARAGSNSPLHF.

The V gene is TRBV6-5, the J gene TRBJ1-6; 7 bases agree with TRBD1. Per the germline V gene, CDR1 is MNHEY and CDR2 is SVGAGI. The CDR3 has 14 residues. The V segment lost 6 bases and the J segment 10 bases; nucleotides outside the gene matches: 9. CDR3 sequence (DNA): TGTGCCAGCAGGCTGTGGACAGGTCACTCACCCCTCCACTTT. It encodes CASRLWTGHSPLHF.

The chain has TRBV5-1 and TRBJ2-2; 11 nucleotides agree with TRBD2. V lost 3 bases and J lost 2; bases outside the gene matches: 3. The CDR3 length is 16 residues. The germline V gene encodes CDR1 SGHRS and CDR2 YFSETQ. This CDR3 is CASSSTSGANTGELFF. CDR3 DNA sequence: TGCGCCAGCAGCTCGACTAGCGGGGCCAACACCGGGGAGCTGTTTTTT.

The chain has TRBV5-1 and TRBJ2-1; D is perhaps TRBD2 (6 bases). Trimming took 0 bases from V and 1 from J, leaving 11 bases between them. CDR3 length: 16 residues. CDR1 SGHRS and CDR2 YFSETQ come from the germline V gene. The CDR3 DNA sequence: TGCGCCAGCAGCTTGGGAACTAGCCTATCCTACAATGAGCAGTTCTTC. It codes for CASSLGTSLSYNEQFF.

V gene TRBV5-1 combines with J gene TRBJ2-3; a weak D match, TRBD2 (5 bases). The CDR3 loop spans 16 amino acids. Trimming cost V 3 bases and J 1 base, with 15 bases left between them. Germline CDR1 is SGHRS and CDR2 is YFSETQ. CDR3 DNA sequence: TGCGCCAGCAGCTATCCCAGCGGAGAAGGCACAGATACGCAGTATTTT. Translating gives CASSYPSGEGTDTQYF. The complete variable domain, with remaining parts taken from reference TRBV5-1 and TRBJ2-3, reads KAGVTQTPRYLIKTRGQQVTLSCSPISGHRSVSWYQQTPGQGLQFLFEYFSETQRNKGNFPGRFSGRQFSNSRSEMNVSTLELGDSALYLCASSYPSGEGTDTQYFGPGTRLTVL.

This clone has more than one count but fewer than ten. The genes are TRBV29-1 and TRBJ1-2; no clear D gene. The CDR3 covers 12 residues. V was clipped by 4 bases and J by 8 bases, with 14 bases between them. Germline-derived CDR1 and CDR2 are SQVTM and ANQGSEA. The CDR3 DNA reads TGCAGCGTTGTACTCCCGACCTGGGGCTACACCTTC. It is translated as CSVVLPTWGYTF.

This clone has more than one count but fewer than ten. The V gene is TRBV5-6, the J gene TRBJ2-1; the match to TRBD1 covers 10 bases. With V trimmed by 4 bases and J by 6 bases, 7 bases remained unmatched. The CDR3 is 15 residues long. CDR1 SGHDT and CDR2 YYEEEE come from the germline V gene. The DNA for the CDR3 is TGTGCCAGCAGCGTGTTTGGACAGGGGGTCAATGAGCAGTTCTTC. This sequence encodes CASSVFGQGVNEQFF. The complete variable domain, with remaining parts taken from reference TRBV5-6 and TRBJ2-1, reads DAGVTQSPTHLIKTRGQQVTLRCSPKSGHDTVSWYQQALGQGPQFIFQYYEEEERQRGNFPDRFSGHQFPNYSSELNVNALLLGDSALYLCASSVFGQGVNEQFFGPGTRLTVL.

The CDR3: CASSRDRGYEQYV. The CDR3, as DNA: TGTGCCAGCTCACGGGACAGGGGTTACGAGCAGTACGTC. This sequence joins TRBV18 and TRBJ2-7; 10 bases are a match to TRBD1. The trim removed 4 bases at V and 4 bases at J, leaving 1 base unmatched. CDR1 and CDR2 (germline): KGHSH, LQKENI. The CDR3 loop spans 13 amino acids.

Relative to its sample, this clone is medium-sized. This rearrangement joins TRBV5-1 to TRBJ1-4; TRBD1 aligns across 9 bases. The CDR3 runs 17 residues. The trim removed 4 bases at V and 0 bases at J, leaving 7 bases unmatched. The germline V gene encodes CDR1 SGHRS and CDR2 YFSETQ. The CDR3 nucleotides read TGCGCCAGCAGCGGGACAGGGCCTATTGCAACTAATGAAAAACTGTTTTTT. Protein: CASSGTGPIATNEKLFF.

The V call is TRBV28, the J call TRBJ2-7, with a possible D match to TRBD1 (7 bases). CDR1 and CDR2 from the germline V gene are MDHEN and SYDVKM. Trimming left V 6 bases short and J 4 bases short, with 13 bases between. The CDR3 contains 13 residues. Here the CDR3 DNA reads TGTGCCAGCAGCCCCAGGGGGGAGTACGAGCAGTACGTC. It translates to CASSPRGEYEQYV.

V and J are TRBV23-1 and TRBJ2-7; D is tentatively TRBD1 or TRBD2 (6 bases each). TRBV23-1 is an open reading frame whose function is uncertain. The ends were cut back, 0 bases at V and 6 bases at J, with 9 bases in the middle. The CDR3 loop spans 13 amino acids. Here the CDR3 reads CASSQSGGREQYV. The DNA for the CDR3 is TGCGCCAGCAGTCAATCAGGGGGGCGCGAGCAGTACGTC.

V and J are TRBV28 and TRBJ2-5; TRBD1 aligns across 9 bases. J was trimmed by 4 bases and V by 3 bases; bases with no gene match: 3. The CDR3 has 14 residues. CDR1 and CDR2 from the germline V gene are MDHEN and SYDVKM. As DNA, the CDR3 is TGTGCCAGCAGTTTGGCGGACAGGGGAGAGACCCAGTACTTC. It is translated as CASSLADRGETQYF.

This chain uses TRBV6-5 with TRBJ1-1; D is perhaps TRBD1 (5 bases). This CDR3 comprises 15 residues. Trimming shortened V by 0 bases and J by 0 bases, and 8 bases separated the two germline ends. Germline assignment: CDR1 MNHEY and CDR2 SVGAGI. The chain's CDR3 is CASSYSGGLNTEAFF. CDR3 coding DNA: TGTGCCAGCAGTTACTCGGGGGGACTGAACACTGAAGCTTTCTTT.

J is TRBJ1-5 and V is TRBV7-9; D is uncertain. In germline, CDR1 is SEHNR, CDR2 FQNEAQ (reference sequence). V was clipped by 0 bases and J by 2 bases, with 8 bases between them. This CDR3 has 15 residues. The CDR3 coding sequence is TGTGCCAGCAGCTTAGCGCATGGAGGCAATCAGCCCCAGCATTTT. Encoded protein: CASSLAHGGNQPQHF.

The J gene is TRBJ1-1, the V gene TRBV7-9, with D unclear. Germline CDR1 SEHNR, CDR2 FQNEAQ (reference sequence). V was trimmed by 4 bases and J by 1 base, leaving 7 bases between them. The CDR3 runs 13 residues. DNA for the CDR3: TGTGCCAGCAGCTCCGCCGCGAACACTGAAGCTTTCTTT. Encoded protein: CASSSAANTEAFF.

The rearrangement joins TRBV19 to TRBJ1-5; D is unresolved. CDR3 length equals 12 residues. The V end was cut by 6 bases, the J end by 8 bases, with 11 bases between. CDR1 and CDR2 from the germline V gene are LNHDA and SQIVND (reference sequence). This chain's CDR3 is CASSKSGEPQHF. CDR3 bases: TGTGCCAGTAGCAAGTCCGGTGAGCCCCAGCATTTT.

The table lists this clone with a count of one. The chain carries TRBV28 and TRBJ2-2, with TRBD1 identical over 9 bases. The germline V gene encodes CDR1 MDHEN and CDR2 SYDVKM. This CDR3 comprises 16 residues. After removal of 8 bases from V and 4 bases from J, the junction contained 11 bases not matched to a gene. DNA of the CDR3: TGTGCCAGCTTCTCCGGGACAGGGCTTATCACCGGGGAGCTGTTTTTT. This gives the protein CASFSGTGLITGELFF.

This chain joins TRBV27 and TRBJ1-2; the D gene is possibly TRBD1 (6 bases). This CDR3 comprises 15 residues. Germline lookup yields CDR1 MNHEY and CDR2 SMNVEV (reference sequence). Trimming stripped 4 bases from V and 8 bases from J, with 20 bases between. CDR3: CASSSPTGYSSGYTF. For the CDR3, the DNA is TGTGCCAGCAGTTCCCCAACAGGGTATTCTAGCGGCTACACCTTC.

The chain carries TRBV19 and TRBJ2-3; 7 bases match TRBD2. The CDR3 covers 15 residues. With 5 bases clipped from V and 1 base from J, the junction kept 6 bases outside the gene matches. CDR1 is LNHDA, CDR2 SQIVND, per germline (reference sequence). DNA for the CDR3: TGTGCCAGTAGTCCAGTCGCGGGGGGCACAGATACGCAGTATTTT. The encoded protein is CASSPVAGGTDTQYF.

The rearrangement links TRBV9 to TRBJ2-3, with a weak D call TRBD2 (5 bases). V was trimmed by 0 bases and J by 0 bases, leaving 8 bases between them. CDR1 SGDLS and CDR2 YYNGEE come from the germline V gene. This CDR3 comprises 15 residues. The CDR3, as DNA: TGTGCCAGCAGCGTAGTCGGGGATAGCACAGATACGCAGTATTTT. Translated: CASSVVGDSTDTQYF. Complete variable domain (other parts from reference TRBV9 and TRBJ2-3): DSGVTQTPKHLITATGQRVTLRCSPRSGDLSVYWYQQSLDQGLQFLIQYYNGEERAKGNILERFSAQQFPDLHSELNLSSLELGDSALYFCASSVVGDSTDTQYFGPGTRLTVL.